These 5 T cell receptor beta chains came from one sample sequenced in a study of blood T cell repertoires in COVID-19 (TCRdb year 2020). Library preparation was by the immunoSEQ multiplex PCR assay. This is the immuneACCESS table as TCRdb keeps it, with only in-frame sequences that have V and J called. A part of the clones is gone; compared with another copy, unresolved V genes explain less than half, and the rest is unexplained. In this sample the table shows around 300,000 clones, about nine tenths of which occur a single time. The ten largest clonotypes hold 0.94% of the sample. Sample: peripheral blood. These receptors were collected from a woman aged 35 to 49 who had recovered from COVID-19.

CDR3 region: CASSVGGESYNEQFF. CDR3 bases: TGTGCCAGCAGCGTAGGGGGGGAGTCCTACAATGAGCAGTTCTTC. V usage is TRBV9 and J usage is TRBJ2-1; possible D gene TRBD2, 6 bases. CDR3 length: 15 residues. Trimming removed 0 bases at V and 1 base at J, with 8 bases between. CDR1 and CDR2 (germline): SGDLS, YYNGEE.

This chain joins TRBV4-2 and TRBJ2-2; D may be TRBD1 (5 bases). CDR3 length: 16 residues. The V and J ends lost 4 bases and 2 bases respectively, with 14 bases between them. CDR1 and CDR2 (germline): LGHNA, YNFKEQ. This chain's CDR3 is CASSPSLGANTGELFF. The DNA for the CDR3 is TGTGCCAGCAGCCCATCTCTTGGGGCAAACACCGGGGAGCTGTTTTTT.

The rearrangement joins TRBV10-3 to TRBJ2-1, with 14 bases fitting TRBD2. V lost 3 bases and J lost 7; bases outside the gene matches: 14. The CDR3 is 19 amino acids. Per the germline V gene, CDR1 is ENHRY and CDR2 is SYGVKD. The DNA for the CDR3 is TGTGCCATCAGTGACCCACTGCCGGAGGGGACTAGCGGGAGTAATGAGCAGTTCTTC. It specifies CAISDPLPEGTSGSNEQFF.

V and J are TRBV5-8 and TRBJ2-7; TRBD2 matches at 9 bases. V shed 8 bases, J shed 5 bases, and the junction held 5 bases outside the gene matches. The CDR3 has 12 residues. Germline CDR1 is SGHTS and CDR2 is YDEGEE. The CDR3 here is CASSSGGDEQYF. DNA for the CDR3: TGTGCCAGTAGTAGCGGGGGAGACGAGCAGTACTTC.

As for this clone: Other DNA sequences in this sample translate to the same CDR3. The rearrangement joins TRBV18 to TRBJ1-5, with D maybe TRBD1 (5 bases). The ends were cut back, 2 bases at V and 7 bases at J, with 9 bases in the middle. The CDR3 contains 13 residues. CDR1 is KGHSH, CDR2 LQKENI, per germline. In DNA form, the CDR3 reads TGTGCCAGCTCACCAGGACATGACCAGCCCCAGCATTTT. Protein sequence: CASSPGHDQPQHF.